The entry that follows covers one T cell receptor beta chain sequence. The assay was immunoSEQ multiplex PCR, and TCRdb's table has in-frame clones only and misses some. The sample shows about 89,000 clones, about 87% of them seen only once. The record originates from a study of blood T cell repertoires in COVID-19. Across the whole study: Material from acute and convalescent COVID-19 was sourced from the United States, Italy and Spain. T cells, B-cell-depleted T cells, or PBMCs supplied cDNA or gDNA.

CDR3 length: 15 residues. The germline CDR1 and CDR2 sequences are LGHDT and YNNKEL (reference sequence). V lost 4 bases and J lost 4; bases outside the gene matches: 4. Sequenced material: peripheral blood. The chain combines TRBV3-1 (or the pseudogene TRBV3-2) with TRBJ1-1; 12 nucleotides line up with TRBD1. This clonotype originated in a man aged 55 to 70 with acute or convalescent COVID-19. The CDR3 bases are TGTGCCAGCAGCCTTGGGACAGGGGGCGCCACTGAAGCTTTCTTT. Its protein product is CASSLGTGGATEAFF.